The T cell receptor beta chain under discussion was sequenced for a study of neurological immune-mediated disorders. The V gene's germline CDR1 is MGHRA and CDR2 YSYEKL. V lost 1 base and J lost 2, with 19 bases in between. The CDR3 is 18 residues long. As for the cDNA, it was generated by 5'RACE with 10-nucleotide random UMIs. Sequencing of 15-18 subjects in each run yielded over 190 million TCR-beta sequences. TCRdb reprocessed the 5' RACE reads with MiXCR, giving one entry per CDR3 protein. Of tens of thousands of distinct CDR3 sequences listed, around 6% are singletons. This clonotype has at least ten counts.

This clonotype was obtained from a woman aged 40 to 49 in good health. The chain has TRBV4-1 and TRBJ2-3; maybe TRBD2 (7 bases). The source material was CD4+ T cells from blood. The CDR3 is CASSQVAQRDTLTDTQYF. The CDR3 DNA reads as TGCGCCAGCAGCCAAGTCGCCCAGCGGGACACACTCACAGATACGCAGTATTTT.